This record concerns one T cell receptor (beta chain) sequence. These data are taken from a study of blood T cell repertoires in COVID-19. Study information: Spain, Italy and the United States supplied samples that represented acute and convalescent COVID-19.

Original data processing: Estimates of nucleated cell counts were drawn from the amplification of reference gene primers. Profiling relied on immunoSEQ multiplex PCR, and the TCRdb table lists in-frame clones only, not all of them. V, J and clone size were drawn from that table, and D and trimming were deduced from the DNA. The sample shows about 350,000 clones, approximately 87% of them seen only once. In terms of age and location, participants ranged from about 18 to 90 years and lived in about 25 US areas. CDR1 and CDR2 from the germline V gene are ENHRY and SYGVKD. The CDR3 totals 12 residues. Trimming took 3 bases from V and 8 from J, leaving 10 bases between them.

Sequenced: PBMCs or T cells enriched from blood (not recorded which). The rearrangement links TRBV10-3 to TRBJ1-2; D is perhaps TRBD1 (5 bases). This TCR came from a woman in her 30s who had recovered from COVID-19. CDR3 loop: CAISDGGGGYTF. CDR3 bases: TGTGCCATCAGTGATGGGGGAGGGGGCTACACCTTC.